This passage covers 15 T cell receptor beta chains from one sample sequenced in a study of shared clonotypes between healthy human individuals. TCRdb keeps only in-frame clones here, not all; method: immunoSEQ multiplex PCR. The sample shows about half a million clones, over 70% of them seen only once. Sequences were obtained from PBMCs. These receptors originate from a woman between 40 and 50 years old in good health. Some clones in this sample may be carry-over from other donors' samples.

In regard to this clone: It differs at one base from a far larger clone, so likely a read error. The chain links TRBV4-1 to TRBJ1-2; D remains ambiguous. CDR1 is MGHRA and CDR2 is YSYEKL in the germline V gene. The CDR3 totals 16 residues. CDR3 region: CASSQEHRVSDYGNTF. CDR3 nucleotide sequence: TGCGCCAGCAGCCAAGAACATCGGGTATCGGATTATGGCAACACCTTC.

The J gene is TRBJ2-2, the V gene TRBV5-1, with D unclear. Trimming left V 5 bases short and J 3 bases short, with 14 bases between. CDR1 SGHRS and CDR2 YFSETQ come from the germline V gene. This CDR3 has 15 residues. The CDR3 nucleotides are TGCGCCAGCAGTCCTCTGGCGTCAGACACCGGGGAGCTGTTTTTT. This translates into CASSPLASDTGELFF.

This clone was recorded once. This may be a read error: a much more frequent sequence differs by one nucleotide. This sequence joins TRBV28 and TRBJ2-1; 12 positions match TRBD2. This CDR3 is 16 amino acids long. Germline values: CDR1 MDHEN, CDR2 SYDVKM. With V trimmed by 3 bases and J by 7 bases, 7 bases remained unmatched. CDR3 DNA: TGTGCCAGCAGTTTCCACACTAGCGGGAGGACGAATGAGCAGTTCTTC. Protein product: CASSFHTSGRTNEQFF.

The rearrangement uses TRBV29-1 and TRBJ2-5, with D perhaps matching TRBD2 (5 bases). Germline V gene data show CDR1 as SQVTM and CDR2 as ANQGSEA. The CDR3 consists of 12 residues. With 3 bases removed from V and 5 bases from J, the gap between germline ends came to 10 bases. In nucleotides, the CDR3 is TGCAGCGTTGATCCGGGAACCGAGACCCAGTACTTC. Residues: CSVDPGTETQYF. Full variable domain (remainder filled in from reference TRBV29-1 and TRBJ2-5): SAVISQKPSRDICQRGTSLTIQCQVDSQVTMMFWYRQQPGQSLTLIATANQGSEATYESGFVIDKFPISRPNLTFSTLTVSNMSPEDSSIYLCSVDPGTETQYFGPGTRLLVL.

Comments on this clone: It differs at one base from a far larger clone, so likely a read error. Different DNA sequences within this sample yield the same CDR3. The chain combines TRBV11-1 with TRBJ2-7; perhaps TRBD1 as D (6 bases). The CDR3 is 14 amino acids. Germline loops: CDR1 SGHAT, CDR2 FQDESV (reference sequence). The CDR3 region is CASSYSGQGYEQYF. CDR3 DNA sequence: TGCGCCAGCAGCTACTCGGGGCAGGGGTACGAGCAGTACTTC.

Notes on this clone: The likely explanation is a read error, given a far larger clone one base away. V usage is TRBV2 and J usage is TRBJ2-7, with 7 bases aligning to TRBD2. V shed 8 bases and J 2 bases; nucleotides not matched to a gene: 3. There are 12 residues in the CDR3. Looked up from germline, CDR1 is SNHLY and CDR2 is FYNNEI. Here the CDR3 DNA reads TGTGCCAGCCAGCGGGGCCCCTACGAGCAGTACTTC. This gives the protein CASQRGPYEQYF. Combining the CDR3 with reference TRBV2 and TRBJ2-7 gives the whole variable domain EPEVTQTPSHQVTQMGQEVILRCVPISNHLYFYWYRQILGQKVEFLVSFYNNEISEKSEIFDDQFSVERPDGSNFTLKIRSTKLEDSAMYFCASQRGPYEQYFGPGTRLTVT.

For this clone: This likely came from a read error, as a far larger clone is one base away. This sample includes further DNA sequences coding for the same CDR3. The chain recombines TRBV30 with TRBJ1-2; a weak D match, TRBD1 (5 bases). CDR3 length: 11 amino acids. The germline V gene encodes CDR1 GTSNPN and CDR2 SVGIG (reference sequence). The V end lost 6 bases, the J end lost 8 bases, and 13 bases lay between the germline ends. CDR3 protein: CACSQGSGYTF. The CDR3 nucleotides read TGTGCCTGTAGTCAGGGATCCGGCTACACCTTC.

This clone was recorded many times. In DNA form, the CDR3 reads TGTGCCACCCTAAGGGGGGAGGGCGAGCAGTACTTC. It yields the protein CATLRGEGEQYF. The chain employs TRBV28 and TRBJ2-7, with D possibly TRBD2 on 7 matching bases. CDR3 length equals 12 residues. With 10 bases removed from V and 6 bases from J, the gap between germline ends came to 16 bases. Germline CDR1 and CDR2: MDHEN and SYDVKM.

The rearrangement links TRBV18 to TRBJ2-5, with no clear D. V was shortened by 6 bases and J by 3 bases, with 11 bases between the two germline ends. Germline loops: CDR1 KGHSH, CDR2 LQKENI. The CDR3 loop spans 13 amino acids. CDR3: CASSPTREETQYF. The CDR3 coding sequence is TGTGCCAGCTCCCCGACCCGGGAAGAGACCCAGTACTTC.

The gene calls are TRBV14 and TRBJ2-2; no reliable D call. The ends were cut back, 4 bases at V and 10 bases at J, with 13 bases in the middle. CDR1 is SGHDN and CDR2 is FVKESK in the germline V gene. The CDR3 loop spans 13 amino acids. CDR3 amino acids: CASSRFGVKELFF. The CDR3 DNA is TGTGCCAGCAGCCGCTTCGGTGTTAAGGAGCTGTTTTTT.

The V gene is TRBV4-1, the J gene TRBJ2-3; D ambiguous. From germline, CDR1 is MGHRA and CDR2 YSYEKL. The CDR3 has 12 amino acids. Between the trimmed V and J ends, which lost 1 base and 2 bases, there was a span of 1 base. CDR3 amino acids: CASSQATDTQYF. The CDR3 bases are TGCGCCAGCAGCCAAGCCACAGATACGCAGTATTTT.

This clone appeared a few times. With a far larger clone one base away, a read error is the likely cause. The CDR3 sequence is CSVGASGSLLYGELFF. CDR3 coding DNA: TGCAGCGTTGGGGCTAGCGGGAGCCTCTTGTACGGGGAGCTGTTTTTT. This sequence joins TRBV29-1 and TRBJ2-2; 10 bases agree with TRBD2. CDR3 size: 16 residues. Germline V gene lookup returns CDR1 SQVTM and CDR2 ANQGSEA. With V trimmed by 4 bases and J by 7 bases, 12 bases remained unmatched.

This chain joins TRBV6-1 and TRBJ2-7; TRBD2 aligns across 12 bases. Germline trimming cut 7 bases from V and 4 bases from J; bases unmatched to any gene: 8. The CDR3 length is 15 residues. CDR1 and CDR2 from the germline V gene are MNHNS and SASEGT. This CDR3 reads CASTVLAGGGYEQYF. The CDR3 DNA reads TGTGCCAGCACGGTACTAGCGGGAGGAGGTTACGAGCAGTACTTC.

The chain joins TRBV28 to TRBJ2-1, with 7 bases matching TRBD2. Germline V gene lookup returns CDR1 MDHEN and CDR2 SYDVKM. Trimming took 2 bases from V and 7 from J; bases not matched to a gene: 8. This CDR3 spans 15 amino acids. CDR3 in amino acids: CASSLISPGGNEQFF. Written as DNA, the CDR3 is TGTGCCAGCAGTTTAATCAGTCCGGGAGGTAATGAGCAGTTCTTC.

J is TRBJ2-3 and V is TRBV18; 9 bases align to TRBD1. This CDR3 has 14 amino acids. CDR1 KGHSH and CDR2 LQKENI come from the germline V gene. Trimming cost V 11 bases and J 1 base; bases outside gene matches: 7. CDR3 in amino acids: CAVRDRVGTDTQYF. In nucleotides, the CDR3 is TGTGCCGTCCGGGACAGGGTGGGCACAGATACGCAGTATTTT.